The 5 T cell receptor beta chains listed next were all sequenced from one sample in a study of T cell repertoires in cytomegalovirus infection. TCRdb recomputed calls from the reads with MiXCR, one row per CDR3 protein. This sample yields just under 550,000 distinct CDR3 sequences, of which 26% are seen a single time; roughly 13% belongs to the top ten. The sequencing input was PBMCs. These TCRs come from a human donor in good health (CMV status not recorded). Some clones in this sample may be carry-over from other donors' samples.

The V call is TRBV12-5, the J call TRBJ1-5; no clear D. The CDR3 contains 15 residues. V lost 3 bases, J lost 0 bases, and 9 bases lay in between. The V gene's germline CDR1 is LGHNT and CDR2 FRNRAP. This chain's CDR3 is CASGLEDHSNQPQHF. In DNA, the CDR3 is TGTGCTAGTGGTTTAGAGGACCATAGCAATCAGCCCCAGCATTTT.

This chain connects TRBV10-3 to TRBJ2-3, with D possibly matching TRBD2 (6 bases). Germline assignment: CDR1 ENHRY and CDR2 SYGVKD. The V and J ends lost 0 bases and 1 base respectively, with 14 bases between them. The CDR3 totals 17 residues. CDR3 in amino acids: CAISESRTGAGTDTQYF. CDR3 in DNA: TGTGCCATCAGTGAGTCGCGAACGGGAGCTGGCACAGATACGCAGTATTTT.

The chain employs TRBV28 and TRBJ1-5; TRBD1 might be the D (6 bases). Germline V CDR1 and CDR2: MDHEN, SYDVKM. Trimming pared 2 bases from V and 3 bases from J, leaving 14 bases between. The CDR3 contains 16 residues. The CDR3 reads CASSLEGGGYNQPQHF. The CDR3 bases are TGTGCCAGCAGTTTAGAAGGAGGGGGGTACAATCAGCCCCAGCATTTT.

The chain carries TRBV12-3 or TRBV12-4 and TRBJ2-1, with D uncertain. V was cut by 2 bases and J by 6 bases, with 14 bases left in between. The CDR3 runs to 15 residues. The CDR3 is CASSLQREYGNEQFF. The DNA of the CDR3 is TGTGCCAGCAGTTTACAGCGCGAATACGGCAATGAGCAGTTCTTC.

This clonotype was observed a few times. The gene calls are TRBV4-3 and TRBJ1-3; maybe TRBD1 (5 bases). Germline CDR1 is LGHNA and CDR2 is YSLEER. With 6 bases removed from V and 0 bases from J, the gap between germline ends came to 12 bases. The CDR3 sequence is 15 residues long. CDR3 residues: CASSNEGLSGNTIYF. Written as DNA, the CDR3 is TGCGCCAGCAGTAATGAGGGACTCTCTGGAAACACCATATATTTT.